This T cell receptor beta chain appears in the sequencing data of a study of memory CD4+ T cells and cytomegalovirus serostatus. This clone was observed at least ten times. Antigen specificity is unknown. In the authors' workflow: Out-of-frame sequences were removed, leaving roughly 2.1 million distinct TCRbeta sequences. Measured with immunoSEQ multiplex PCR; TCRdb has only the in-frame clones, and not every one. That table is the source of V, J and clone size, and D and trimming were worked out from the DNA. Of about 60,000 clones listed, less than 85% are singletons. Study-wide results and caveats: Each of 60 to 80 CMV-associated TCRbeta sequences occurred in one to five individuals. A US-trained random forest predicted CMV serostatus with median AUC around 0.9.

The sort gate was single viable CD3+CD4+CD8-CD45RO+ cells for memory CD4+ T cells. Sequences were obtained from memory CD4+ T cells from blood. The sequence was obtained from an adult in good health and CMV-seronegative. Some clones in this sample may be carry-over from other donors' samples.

CDR3 sequence reads: CASSPLGSGSTYEQYF. The CDR3 nucleotides read TGCGCCAGCAGCCCCCTGGGTAGCGGGAGTACCTACGAGCAGTACTTC. The chain is built from TRBV5-1 and TRBJ2-7, with 9 bases matching TRBD2. The CDR3 extends over 16 amino acids. After removal of 4 bases from V and 2 bases from J, the junction contained 10 bases not matched to a gene. The V gene's germline CDR1 is SGHRS and CDR2 YFSETQ.